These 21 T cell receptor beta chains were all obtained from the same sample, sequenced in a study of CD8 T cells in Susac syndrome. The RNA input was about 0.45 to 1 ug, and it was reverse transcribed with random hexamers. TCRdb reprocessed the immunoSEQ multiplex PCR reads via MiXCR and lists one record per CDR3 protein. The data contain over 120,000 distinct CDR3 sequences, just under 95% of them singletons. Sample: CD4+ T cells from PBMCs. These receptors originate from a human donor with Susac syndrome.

The CDR3 here is CASGLGQGQIGGYTF. In DNA, the CDR3 is TGTGCTAGTGGTTTGGGGCAGGGCCAGATTGGTGGCTACACCTTC. The chain carries TRBV12-5 and TRBJ1-2; D perhaps matches TRBD1 (5 bases). The CDR3 spans 15 residues. Germline CDR1 LGHNT, CDR2 FRNRAP. V was trimmed by 1 base and J by 7 bases, leaving 16 bases between them.

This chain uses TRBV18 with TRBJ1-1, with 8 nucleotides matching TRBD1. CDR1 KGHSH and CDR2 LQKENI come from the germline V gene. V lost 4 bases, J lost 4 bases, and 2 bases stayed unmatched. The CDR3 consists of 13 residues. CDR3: CASSLQGGTEAFF. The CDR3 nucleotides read TGTGCCAGCTCACTACAGGGGGGCACTGAAGCTTTCTTT. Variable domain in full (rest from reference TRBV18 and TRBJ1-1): NAGVMQNPRHLVRRRGQEARLRCSPMKGHSHVYWYRQLPEEGLKFMVYLQKENIIDESGMPKERFSAEFPKEGPSILRIQQVVRGDSAAYFCASSLQGGTEAFFGQGTRLTVV.

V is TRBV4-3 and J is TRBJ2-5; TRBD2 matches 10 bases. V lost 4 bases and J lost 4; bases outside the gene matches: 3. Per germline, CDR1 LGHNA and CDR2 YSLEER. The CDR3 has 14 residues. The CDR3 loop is CASSLSGRGETQYF. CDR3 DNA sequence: TGCGCCAGCAGCCTGAGCGGGAGGGGAGAGACCCAGTACTTC.

CDR3 nucleotides: TGTGCCAGCAGCCAGTCGAATGAGCAGTTCTTC. Its translation is CASSQSNEQFF. V usage is TRBV6-1 and J usage is TRBJ2-1, with D unresolved. Trimming took off 6 bases at V and 7 bases at J, with 7 bases between the two ends. Germline V gives CDR1 MNHNS, CDR2 SASEGT. CDR3 length: 11 residues.

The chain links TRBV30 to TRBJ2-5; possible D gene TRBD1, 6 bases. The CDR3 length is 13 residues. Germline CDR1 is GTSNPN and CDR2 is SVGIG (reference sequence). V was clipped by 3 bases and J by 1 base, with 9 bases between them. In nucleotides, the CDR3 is TGTGCCTGGAGGGCACAGGGCCAAGAGACCCAGTACTTC. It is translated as CAWRAQGQETQYF.

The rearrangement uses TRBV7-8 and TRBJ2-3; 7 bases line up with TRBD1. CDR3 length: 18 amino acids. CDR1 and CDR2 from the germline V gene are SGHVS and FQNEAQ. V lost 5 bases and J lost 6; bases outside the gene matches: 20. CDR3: CASSNIPGQRDAHDTQYF. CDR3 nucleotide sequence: TGTGCCAGCAGCAACATACCGGGACAGAGAGACGCACACGATACGCAGTATTTT.

The CDR3 here is CASSDLGQGINEQFF. CDR3 nucleotides: TGTGCCAGCAGTGACCTGGGACAGGGGATTAATGAGCAGTTCTTC. The chain couples TRBV25-1 to TRBJ2-1, with 10 positions matching TRBD1. Germline V lookup: CDR1 MGHDK, CDR2 SYGVNS. The V and J ends lost 3 bases and 7 bases, in that order; junction bases with no gene match: 6. CDR3 length: 15 residues.

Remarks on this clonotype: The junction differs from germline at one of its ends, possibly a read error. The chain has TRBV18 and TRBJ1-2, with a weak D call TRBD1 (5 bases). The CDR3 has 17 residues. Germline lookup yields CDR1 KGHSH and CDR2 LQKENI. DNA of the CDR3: TGTGCCAGCTCACCACTTACTACACAGGACCCTAACTATGACTACACCTTC. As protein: CASSPLTTQDPNYDYTF.

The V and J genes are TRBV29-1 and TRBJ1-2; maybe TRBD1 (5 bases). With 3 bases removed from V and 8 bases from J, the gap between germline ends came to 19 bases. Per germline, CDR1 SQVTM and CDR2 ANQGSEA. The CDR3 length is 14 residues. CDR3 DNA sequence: TGCAGCGTTGATAAAAACCTCGGGGCGTCCGGCTACACCTTC. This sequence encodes CSVDKNLGASGYTF.

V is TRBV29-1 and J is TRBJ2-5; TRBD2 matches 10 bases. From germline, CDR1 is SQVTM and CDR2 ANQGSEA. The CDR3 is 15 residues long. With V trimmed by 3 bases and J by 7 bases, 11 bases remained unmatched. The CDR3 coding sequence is TGCAGCGTTGACCTTAGCGGGAGGCCCGGTGGGACCCAGTACTTC. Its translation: CSVDLSGRPGGTQYF.

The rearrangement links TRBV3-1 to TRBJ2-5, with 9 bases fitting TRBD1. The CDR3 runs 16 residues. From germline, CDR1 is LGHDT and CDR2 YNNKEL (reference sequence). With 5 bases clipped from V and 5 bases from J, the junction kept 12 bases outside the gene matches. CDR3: CASSASGTGFTETQYF. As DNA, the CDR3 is TGTGCCAGCAGCGCATCCGGGACAGGGTTTACCGAGACCCAGTACTTC.

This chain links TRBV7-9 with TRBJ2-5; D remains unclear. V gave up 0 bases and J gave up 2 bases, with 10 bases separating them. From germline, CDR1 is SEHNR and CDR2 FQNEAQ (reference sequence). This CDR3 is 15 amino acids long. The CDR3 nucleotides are TGTGCCAGCAGCTTAGCCGGTCATAAACAAGAGACCCAGTACTTC. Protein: CASSLAGHKQETQYF.

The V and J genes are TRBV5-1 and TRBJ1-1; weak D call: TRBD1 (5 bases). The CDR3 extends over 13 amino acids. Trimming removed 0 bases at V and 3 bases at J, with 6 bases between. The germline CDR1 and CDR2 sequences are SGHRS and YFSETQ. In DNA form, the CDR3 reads TGCGCCAGCAGCTTGGAACAGGACACTGAAGCTTTCTTT. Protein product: CASSLEQDTEAFF.

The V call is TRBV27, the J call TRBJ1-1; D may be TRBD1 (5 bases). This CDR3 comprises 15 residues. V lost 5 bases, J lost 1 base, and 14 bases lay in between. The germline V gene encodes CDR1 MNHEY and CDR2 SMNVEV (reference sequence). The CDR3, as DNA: TGTGCCAGCAGTCCATCCAGGGCGTCGAACACTGAAGCTTTCTTT. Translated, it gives CASSPSRASNTEAFF.

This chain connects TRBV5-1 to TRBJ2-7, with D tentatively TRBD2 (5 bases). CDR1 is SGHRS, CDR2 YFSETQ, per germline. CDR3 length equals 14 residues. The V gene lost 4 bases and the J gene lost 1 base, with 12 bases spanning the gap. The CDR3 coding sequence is TGCGCCAGCAGCCCGGACCGGGAATCCTACGAGCAGTACTTC. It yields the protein CASSPDRESYEQYF.

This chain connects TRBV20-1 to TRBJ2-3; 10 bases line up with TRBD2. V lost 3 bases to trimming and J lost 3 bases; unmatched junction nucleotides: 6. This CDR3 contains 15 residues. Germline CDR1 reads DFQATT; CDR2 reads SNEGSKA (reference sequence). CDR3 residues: CSASRSGRVTDTQYF. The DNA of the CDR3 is TGCAGTGCTAGTAGGAGCGGGAGGGTGACAGATACGCAGTATTTT.

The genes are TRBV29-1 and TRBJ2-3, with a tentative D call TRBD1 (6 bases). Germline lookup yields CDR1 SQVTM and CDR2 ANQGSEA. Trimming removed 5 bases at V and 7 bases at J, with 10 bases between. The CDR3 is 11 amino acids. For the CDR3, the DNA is TGCAGCGTTCCTACAGGGTATACGCAGTATTTT. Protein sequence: CSVPTGYTQYF.

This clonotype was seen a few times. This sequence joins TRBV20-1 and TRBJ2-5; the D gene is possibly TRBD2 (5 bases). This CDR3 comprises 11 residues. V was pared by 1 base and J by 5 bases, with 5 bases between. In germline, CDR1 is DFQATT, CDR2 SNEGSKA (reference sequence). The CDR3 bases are TGCAGTGCTAGAGGCGGGGAGACCCAGTACTTC. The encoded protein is CSARGGETQYF.

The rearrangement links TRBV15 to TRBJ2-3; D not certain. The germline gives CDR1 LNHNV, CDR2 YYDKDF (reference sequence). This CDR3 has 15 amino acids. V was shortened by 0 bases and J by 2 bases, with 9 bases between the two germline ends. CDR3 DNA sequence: TGTGCCACCAGCAGAGACCGGCCCTCCACAGATACGCAGTATTTT. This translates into CATSRDRPSTDTQYF.

The CDR3 DNA reads TGCGCCAGCAGTTTAGACAGGGGGCAGCTGTACTTC. Amino acid sequence: CASSLDRGQLYF. J is TRBJ2-4 and V is TRBV5-1; 10 bases line up with TRBD1. V lost 5 bases and J lost 15; bases outside the gene matches: 8. This CDR3 contains 12 residues. Looked up from germline, CDR1 is SGHRS and CDR2 is YFSETQ. The full variable domain, with the rest looked up from reference TRBV5-1 and TRBJ2-4, is KAGVTQTPRYLIKTRGQQVTLSCSPISGHRSVSWYQQTPGQGLQFLFEYFSETQRNKGNFPGRFSGRQFSNSRSEMNVSTLELGDSALYLCASSLDRGQLYFGAGTRLSVL.

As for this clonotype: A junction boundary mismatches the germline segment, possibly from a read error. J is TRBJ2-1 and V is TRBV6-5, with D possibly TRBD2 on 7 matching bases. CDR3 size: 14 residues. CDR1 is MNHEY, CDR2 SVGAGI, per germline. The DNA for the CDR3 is TGTGTCAGCGGGGCGGGGGCCTCCTACAATGAGCAGTTCTTC. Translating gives CVSGAGASYNEQFF.